This T cell receptor (beta chain) is from a study of T cell responses to AZD1222 COVID-19 vaccine. As for the study in general: Some second doses came at about 4 weeks and others at about 12 weeks; these were pooled.

Sequencing was performed with immunoSEQ multiplex PCR; in TCRdb, only in-frame clones are kept and a portion is missing. This table has 95,000 to 150,000 clones, around 87% appearing once. V was trimmed by 0 bases and J by 4 bases, leaving 10 bases between them. In germline, CDR1 is SGDLS, CDR2 YYNGEE. This CDR3 region has 14 residues. The sample was peripheral blood, taken on day 0 of AZD1222 vaccination. This receptor was taken from an adult in good health. This chain uses TRBV9 with TRBJ1-1; D is undetermined. This CDR3 is CASSVEGGPTEAFF. In DNA, the CDR3 is TGTGCCAGCAGCGTAGAGGGAGGGCCCACTGAAGCTTTCTTT.